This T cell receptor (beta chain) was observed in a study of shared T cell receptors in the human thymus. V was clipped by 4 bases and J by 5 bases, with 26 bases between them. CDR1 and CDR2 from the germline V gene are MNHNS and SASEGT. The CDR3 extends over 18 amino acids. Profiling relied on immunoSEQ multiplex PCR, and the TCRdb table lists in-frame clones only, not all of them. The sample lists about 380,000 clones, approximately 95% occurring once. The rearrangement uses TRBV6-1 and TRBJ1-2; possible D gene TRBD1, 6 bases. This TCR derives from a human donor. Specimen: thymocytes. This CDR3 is CASSGWTAEKLERYGYTF. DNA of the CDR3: TGTGCCAGCAGTGGCTGGACAGCGGAAAAACTAGAGAGATATGGCTACACCTTC.